This is a list of T cell receptor beta chains from one sample in a study of blood T cell repertoires in COVID-19. Profiled with immunoSEQ multiplex PCR; TCRdb holds only in-frame clones, not every one. Counted here are some 120,000 clones, roughly four fifths occurring once; the ten biggest clones make up around 10%. Specimen: peripheral blood. These receptors originate from a human donor in a cohort sampled during active COVID-19. CDR3s include the opening cysteine and the closing phenylalanine or tryptophan. D genes are given only for firm matches. A clone size is listed for some rows: how often the clone was seen (once, few, many), or a class if it is expanded.

D	size	length	J	V	DNA	CDR3
TRBD1	once	16	TRBJ1-2	TRBV6-2/TRBV6-3	TGTGCCAGCAGTTACGCAGGGACAGGGGTCGCCTATGGCTACACCTTC	CASSYAGTGVAYGYTF
TRBD1	-	14	TRBJ1-2	TRBV10-3	TGTGCCATCAGTGAGACAGGGGGCTCCTATGGCTACACCTTC	CAISETGGSYGYTF
TRBD2	few	15	TRBJ2-3	TRBV7-2	TGTGCCAGCAGCGTTCAGCGGGGGCCCCGAGATACGCAGTATTTT	CASSVQRGPRDTQYF
-	once	14	TRBJ1-5	TRBV5-4	TGTGCCAGCAGCTTGGGGGGCGGCAATCAGCCCCAGCATTTT	CASSLGGGNQPQHF
TRBD2	-	16	TRBJ2-3	TRBV5-4	TGTGCCAGCAGCCTAATCCTAGCGGGGGGACAAGATACGCAGTATTTT	CASSLILAGGQDTQYF
-	-	14	TRBJ2-7	TRBV5-5	TGTGCCAGCAGCACCCAGGACACCTACTACGAGCAGTACTTC	CASSTQDTYYEQYF
-	-	14	TRBJ1-1	TRBV10-2	TGCGCCAGCTCAATCGACAGGTCGAACACTGAAGCTTTCTTT	CASSIDRSNTEAFF
TRBD2	-	14	TRBJ2-1	TRBV6-5	TGTGCCAGCACAGGGCGGGGGGCTGGAAATGAGCAGTTCTTC	CASTGRGAGNEQFF
-	-	14	TRBJ1-4	TRBV19	TGTGCCAGTAGTACACGGGGAAGTAATGAAAAACTGTTTTTT	CASSTRGSNEKLFF
-	-	18	TRBJ1-4	TRBV4-1	TGCGCCAGCAGCCAAGAGGGGGGGGGCCGCCGAGCGAGGGAAAAACTGTTTTTT	CASSQEGGGRRAREKLFF
-	-	15	TRBJ1-6	TRBV6-6	TGTGCCAGCAGTTACGATACAGCAAATAATTCACCCCTCCACTTT	CASSYDTANNSPLHF